This TCR beta chain was identified in a study of T cells in Graves' hyperthyroidism and ophthalmopathy. Study conclusions and caveats: Ophthalmopathy cases were set apart from stable hyperthyroidism by a 13 V-J model. Peripheral blood also featured most of the thyroid clonotypes expanded above 0.001. The model foresaw ophthalmopathy a median roughly 6.5 months prior to onset.

Exclusion criteria comprised uncontrolled infection, other autoimmune disease, pregnancy or lactation. This clonotype came up many times. What it recognizes is unknown. Trimming stripped 4 bases from V and 3 bases from J, with 6 bases between. Germline CDR1 DFQATT, CDR2 SNEGSKA (reference sequence). CDR3 length: 11 amino acids. Amplified TCR beta CDR3 regions derived from RNA transcripts. First-round RT-PCR with HTBI primers amplified the TCR CDR3 region. TCRdb re-analysed the multiplex PCR reads in MiXCR, keeping a single row per CDR3 protein. The table records hundreds of thousands of distinct CDR3 sequences, just under 45% of them present only once.

This clonotype originated in an adult man with Graves' disease, either hyperthyroidism or ophthalmopathy (not recorded which). This rearrangement joins TRBV20-1 to TRBJ2-5, with unresolved D. Sequenced: peripheral blood or thyroid tissue (not recorded which). The CDR3 DNA sequence: TGCAGTGCTATGGCGGAAGAGACCCAGTACTTC. Amino acids: CSAMAEETQYF.